A single sample gave rise to the 19 T cell receptor beta chains below, sequenced in a study of T-cell memory formation after mild COVID-19. TCRdb re-called the 5' RACE reads through MiXCR, storing one row per CDR3 protein. The sample holds approximately 100,000 distinct CDR3 sequences; around a quarter are singletons and the top ten take around 40%. Sequencing was carried out using PBMCs or a T cell subset sorted from them (not recorded which). The receptors were gathered from a man between 18 and 29 years old who had mild COVID-19 (a few samples of this study predate the infection). Cell type and time point are not known.

The rearrangement joins TRBV5-1 to TRBJ1-2; D uncertain. CDR1 and CDR2 (germline): SGHRS, YFSETQ. This CDR3 has 11 amino acids. Trimming stripped 3 bases from V and 6 bases from J, with 6 bases between. The CDR3 DNA sequence: TGCGCCAGCAGCTCCGGAGATGGCTACACCTTC. It specifies CASSSGDGYTF.

This clonotype was detected a few times. The gene calls are TRBV11-2 and TRBJ2-3; D unresolved. Trimming shortened V by 5 bases and J by 4 bases, and 7 bases separated the two germline ends. CDR1 is SGHAT and CDR2 is FQNNGV in the germline V gene. CDR3 length equals 12 residues. CDR3 in DNA: TGTGCCAGCAGCCCAATGGCAGATACGCAGTATTTT. Its protein product is CASSPMADTQYF. Full variable domain (rest looked up from reference TRBV11-2 and TRBJ2-3): EAGVAQSPRYKIIEKRQSVAFWCNPISGHATLYWYQQILGQGPKLLIQFQNNGVVDDSQLPKDRFSAERLKGVDSTLKIQPAKLEDSAVYLCASSPMADTQYFGPGTRLTVL.

This clonotype has just a few counts. CDR3 sequence: CASSQFPQDYNSGANVLTF. The CDR3 DNA reads as TGTGCCAGCAGCCAATTTCCACAGGACTACAACTCTGGGGCCAACGTCCTGACTTTC. The genes are TRBV3-1 and TRBJ2-6, with D possibly matching TRBD2 (6 bases). The V end was cut by 2 bases, the J end by 0 bases, with 17 bases between. The CDR3 sequence is 19 residues long. Germline V gene data show CDR1 as LGHDT and CDR2 as YNNKEL (reference sequence).

In this sample, this clonotype turned up a few times. The rearrangement uses TRBV20-1 and TRBJ2-5; TRBD2 agrees at 9 bases. Germline trimming cut 5 bases from V and 2 bases from J; bases unmatched to any gene: 6. Germline V gives CDR1 DFQATT, CDR2 SNEGSKA (reference sequence). This CDR3 spans 14 amino acids. CDR3 in amino acids: CSAPLAGIQETQYF. The CDR3 bases are TGCAGTGCTCCACTAGCGGGTATTCAAGAGACCCAGTACTTC.

The chain recombines TRBV12-3 or TRBV12-4 with TRBJ2-1; the match to TRBD2 covers 8 bases. This CDR3 has 15 residues. The ends lost 6 bases at V and 4 bases at J; junction bases unmatched: 8. CDR3 loop: CASRSAAGGYNEQFF. CDR3 coding DNA: TGTGCCAGCAGATCCGCGGCGGGGGGTTACAATGAGCAGTTCTTC.

V and J are TRBV11-1 and TRBJ2-2; 8 nucleotides agree with TRBD2. Germline assignment: CDR1 SGHAT and CDR2 FQDESV (reference sequence). The ends lost 8 bases at V and 0 bases at J; junction bases unmatched: 17. This CDR3 comprises 19 residues. CDR3 residues: CASRGVAGRPDSNTGELFF. The DNA for the CDR3 is TGTGCCAGCCGGGGGGTAGCGGGGAGACCGGACTCGAACACCGGGGAGCTGTTTTTT.

This clonotype has just a few counts. The chain couples TRBV27 to TRBJ1-5; D unclear. Germline CDR1 and CDR2: MNHEY and SMNVEV (reference sequence). The CDR3 consists of 14 residues. V gave up 3 bases and J gave up 0 bases, with 6 bases separating them. In DNA, the CDR3 is TGTGCCAGCAGTTTCGCGTATAGCAATCAGCCCCAGCATTTT. Translation: CASSFAYSNQPQHF.

J is TRBJ1-1 and V is TRBV19; tentative D call: TRBD1 (6 bases). In germline, CDR1 is LNHDA, CDR2 SQIVND (reference sequence). V was clipped by 7 bases and J by 8 bases, with 11 bases between them. The CDR3 totals 11 residues. The DNA for the CDR3 is TGTGCCAGTAAGGGGACATCGGAAGCTTTCTTT. This translates into CASKGTSEAFF.

V and J are TRBV4-3 and TRBJ2-6, with D possibly TRBD1 on 5 matching bases. The CDR3 is 17 amino acids. Germline values: CDR1 LGHNA, CDR2 YSLEER. V dropped 0 bases and J dropped 0 bases, with 9 bases sitting between them. The CDR3 DNA reads as TGCGCCAGCAGCCAAGATAGGACACACTCTGGGGCCAACGTCCTGACTTTC. Residues: CASSQDRTHSGANVLTF.

This clonotype was seen a few times. The J gene is TRBJ1-1, the V gene TRBV19, with D possibly matching TRBD1 (6 bases). Germline V gene lookup returns CDR1 LNHDA and CDR2 SQIVND (reference sequence). The CDR3 is made up of 13 amino acids. V was pared by 5 bases and J by 5 bases, with 12 bases between. The CDR3 reads CASSSGGGTEAFF. For the CDR3, the DNA is TGTGCCAGTAGTTCGGGAGGGGGGACTGAAGCTTTCTTT.

This rearrangement joins TRBV20-1 to TRBJ1-3; D is unclear. The V end was cut by 6 bases, the J end by 0 bases, with 12 bases between. CDR3 length: 14 residues. CDR1 DFQATT and CDR2 SNEGSKA come from the germline V gene (reference sequence). The CDR3 loop is CSAHDTHSGNTIYF. CDR3 bases: TGCAGTGCACACGACACCCACTCTGGAAACACCATATATTTT.

This clonotype rates as medium-sized. The V and J genes are TRBV4-2 and TRBJ2-3; 9 bases align to TRBD2. The CDR3 consists of 16 residues. The germline gives CDR1 LGHNA, CDR2 YNFKEQ. With V trimmed by 2 bases and J by 6 bases, 9 bases remained unmatched. The CDR3 nucleotides are TGTGCCAGCAGCCAACTGAGCGGGGGGCCATCCGATACGCAGTATTTT. Protein sequence: CASSQLSGGPSDTQYF.

CDR3 bases: TGCGCCAGCAGCCAACCCCGAAGCTACGCTGAAGCTTTCTTT. Amino acid sequence: CASSQPRSYAEAFF. The genes are TRBV4-1 and TRBJ1-1; D is ambiguous. This CDR3 is 14 amino acids long. Germline lookup yields CDR1 MGHRA and CDR2 YSYEKL. V was trimmed by 2 bases and J by 6 bases, leaving 13 bases between them.

This clonotype has only a few counts. This sequence joins TRBV15 and TRBJ2-3; TRBD1 matches at 10 bases. The CDR3 length is 15 residues. V lost 3 bases, J lost 4 bases, and 4 bases stayed unmatched. CDR1 and CDR2 from the germline V gene are LNHNV and YYDKDF (reference sequence). In DNA, the CDR3 is TGTGCCACCAGCAGGAGGGACAGGGGACCAGATACGCAGTATTTT. It specifies CATSRRDRGPDTQYF.

The DNA of the CDR3 is TGTGCCACCAAGAGGGGGTACAATGAGCAGTTCTTC. Translation: CATKRGYNEQFF. V usage is TRBV6-2 or TRBV6-3 and J usage is TRBJ2-1, with D possibly matching TRBD1 (6 bases). V dropped 10 bases and J dropped 4 bases, with 11 bases sitting between them. Looked up from germline, CDR1 is MNHEY and CDR2 is SVGEGT. The CDR3 has 12 amino acids.

The V and J genes are TRBV6-6 and TRBJ1-6; no clear D. CDR1 is MNHNY, CDR2 SVGAGI, per germline (reference sequence). V gave up 0 bases and J gave up 7 bases, with 7 bases separating them. CDR3 length equals 14 residues. The CDR3, as DNA: TGTGCCAGCAGTTACTCGGGTTTCAATTCACCCCTCCACTTT. Translating it yields CASSYSGFNSPLHF.

DNA of the CDR3: TGCGCCAGCAGCCAAGAGGCTAGGGGGTACCAAGAGACCCAGTACTTC. Encoded protein: CASSQEARGYQETQYF. V usage is TRBV4-1 and J usage is TRBJ2-5; TRBD1 is a possible D gene (6 bases). V shed 0 bases and J shed 0 bases, with 11 bases lying between them. CDR1 and CDR2 from the germline V gene are MGHRA and YSYEKL. The CDR3 runs to 16 residues.

The chain combines TRBV9 with TRBJ2-5; 7 nucleotides match TRBD2. CDR1 is SGDLS and CDR2 is YYNGEE in the germline V gene. The V gene end was trimmed by 0 bases and the J gene end by 1 base; junction bases not matched to a gene: 6. There are 16 residues in the CDR3. The DNA for the CDR3 is TGTGCCAGCAGCGTAGGGGGGGGAGGCACCCAAGAGACCCAGTACTTC. Residues: CASSVGGGGTQETQYF.

In its sample, this clonotype was seen many times. The genes are TRBV7-2 and TRBJ2-3; unclear D gene. V lost 4 bases and J 4 bases, leaving 15 bases between the germline ends. The CDR3 has 15 residues. Germline loops: CDR1 SGHTA, CDR2 FQGNSA. CDR3 in DNA: TGTGCCAGCAGCTCCTGGACCTCGGGCGCAGATACGCAGTATTTT. Its translation: CASSSWTSGADTQYF.